The 23 T cell receptor beta chains presented below share a single source sample, sequenced in a study of regulatory T cells in long-lasting Graves disease. Time point meaning: newly diagnosed GD, antithyroid drugs for less than 3 months. RNA from PBMCs was the source of the TCR library. Library construction for TCR beta used iRepertoire HTBI primers and Arm-PCR of CDR3 regions. TCRdb reanalysed the multiplex PCR reads using MiXCR and keeps one entry per CDR3 protein. The sample lists over 200,000 distinct CDR3 sequences; around 18% were seen once. Sequences were derived from peripheral blood mononuclear cells (PBMCs), sampled at new diagnosis, from a patient treated with antithyroid drugs. All receptors come from a female donor with Graves disease.

The gene calls are TRBV6-9 and TRBJ1-1; D not certain. Germline-derived CDR1 and CDR2 are MNHGY and SVAAGI. The V end was cut by 2 bases, the J end by 1 base, with 8 bases between. CDR3 length equals 14 residues. CDR3 nucleotide sequence: TGTGCCAGCAGTTATGGCATATCGAACACTGAAGCTTTCTTT. It codes for CASSYGISNTEAFF.

In its sample, this clonotype was seen many times. The J gene is TRBJ2-1, the V gene TRBV20-1; TRBD2 agrees at 7 bases. The length of the CDR3 is 15 residues. CDR1 DFQATT and CDR2 SNEGSKA come from the germline V gene (reference sequence). With V trimmed by 3 bases and J by 8 bases, 13 bases remained unmatched. CDR3 in amino acids: CSARGPLALGDEQFF. CDR3 in DNA: TGCAGTGCTAGGGGGCCACTAGCGTTAGGGGATGAGCAGTTCTTC.

Remarks on this clonotype: This may be a read error: a much more frequent sequence differs by one nucleotide. This sequence joins TRBV7-9 and TRBJ2-7; 7 positions agree with TRBD1. Per germline, CDR1 SEHNR and CDR2 FQNEAQ (reference sequence). The J segment lost 4 bases and the V segment lost 4 bases, leaving 4 bases of the junction unmatched. The CDR3 has 13 amino acids. The CDR3 sequence: CASSSDRNYEQYF. The DNA for the CDR3 is TGTGCCAGCAGCTCGGACAGGAATTACGAGCAGTACTTC.

This clonotype was counted many times. The chain has TRBV6-2 or TRBV6-3 and TRBJ2-7; D unclear. The CDR3 consists of 13 residues. CDR1 and CDR2 from the germline V gene are MNHEY and SVGEGT. Trimming took 5 bases from V and 4 from J, leaving 12 bases between them. This chain's CDR3 is CASSEMGRYEQYF. The CDR3 DNA is TGTGCCAGCAGTGAAATGGGCAGATACGAGCAGTACTTC.

The V call is TRBV7-9, the J call TRBJ1-1; D not resolved. This CDR3 contains 15 residues. V was pared by 5 bases and J by 4 bases, with 17 bases between. Germline CDR1 and CDR2: SEHNR and FQNEAQ (reference sequence). The CDR3 nucleotides are TGTGCCAGCAGCCCCCCCAGGACGGGGAGCACTGAAGCTTTCTTT. Translation gives CASSPPRTGSTEAFF. Using reference TRBV7-9 and TRBJ1-1 for the parts outside the CDR3, the full variable domain is DTGVSQNPRHKITKRGQNVTFRCDPISEHNRLYWYRQTLGQGPEFLTYFQNEAQLEKSRLLSDRFSAERPKGSFSTLEIQRTEQGDSAMYLCASSPPRTGSTEAFFGQGTRLTVV.

This clonotype was counted many times. This chain connects TRBV12-3 or TRBV12-4 to TRBJ1-5; maybe TRBD1 (5 bases). The germline V and J ends were trimmed by 6 bases and 4 bases, with 7 bases remaining between them. The CDR3 is 12 amino acids. The DNA for the CDR3 is TGTGCCAGCAGGACAGAAAATCAGCCCCAGCATTTT. Translation: CASRTENQPQHF.

This clonotype was seen at least ten times. J is TRBJ1-4 and V is TRBV28; TRBD1 is a possible D gene (5 bases). The V end lost 3 bases, the J end lost 3 bases, and 8 bases lay between the germline ends. Looked up from germline, CDR1 is MDHEN and CDR2 is SYDVKM. This CDR3 has 14 residues. CDR3 protein: CASSLGGANEKLFF. CDR3 in DNA: TGTGCCAGCAGTTTGGGAGGGGCTAATGAAAAACTGTTTTTT.

In its sample, this clonotype was seen a few times. The rearrangement joins TRBV4-2 to TRBJ2-3; 9 nucleotides agree with TRBD2. Germline CDR1 and CDR2: LGHNA and YNFKEQ. J gave up 7 bases and V 0 bases, and 8 bases lay outside the gene matches. The CDR3 is 16 residues long. Written as DNA, the CDR3 is TGTGCCAGCAGCCAAGACCCTAGCGGGAACGTAAATACGCAGTATTTT. Its translation is CASSQDPSGNVNTQYF.

This clonotype was counted at least ten times. One junction end disagrees with the germline gene, perhaps due to a read error. V usage is TRBV5-1 and J usage is TRBJ1-1; TRBD1 matches at 7 bases. The CDR3 runs 13 residues. Per germline, CDR1 SGHRS and CDR2 YFSETQ. This chain's CDR3 is CASSLDRFTEAFF. The CDR3, as DNA: TGTGCCAGCAGCTTGGACAGGTTCACTGAAGCTTTCTTT. Filled out from reference TRBV5-1 and TRBJ1-1, the complete variable domain reads KAGVTQTPRYLIKTRGQQVTLSCSPISGHRSVSWYQQTPGQGLQFLFEYFSETQRNKGNFPGRFSGRQFSNSRSEMNVSTLELGDSALYLCASSLDRFTEAFFGQGTRLTVV.

This clonotype came up many times. The chain carries TRBV12-5 and TRBJ2-3; no definite D call. Trimming took off 9 bases at V and 4 bases at J, with 20 bases between the two ends. The CDR3 loop spans 15 amino acids. Germline CDR1 LGHNT, CDR2 FRNRAP. CDR3 in amino acids: CASLLSGFGADTQYF. In nucleotides, the CDR3 is TGTGCTAGCCTCTTGTCCGGATTTGGGGCAGATACGCAGTATTTT.

This clonotype was seen many times. The V gene is TRBV6-5, the J gene TRBJ2-5, with 14 bases aligning to TRBD2. The germline gives CDR1 MNHEY, CDR2 SVGAGI. This CDR3 contains 17 residues. Germline trimming cut 3 bases from V and 5 bases from J; bases unmatched to any gene: 8. CDR3 amino acids: CASSYHGLAGGGETQYF. CDR3 DNA sequence: TGTGCCAGCAGTTATCATGGACTAGCGGGAGGTGGTGAGACCCAGTACTTC.

This clonotype was counted many times. This sequence joins TRBV11-2 and TRBJ2-5, with D possibly being TRBD2 (5 bases). The germline V gene encodes CDR1 SGHAT and CDR2 FQNNGV. The CDR3 runs 15 residues. V gave up 0 bases and J gave up 4 bases, with 12 bases separating them. CDR3 sequence reads: CASSLDLTRGETQYF. The CDR3 coding sequence is TGTGCCAGCAGCTTAGACCTCACTAGAGGAGAGACCCAGTACTTC.

Ten or more counts support this clonotype. The rearrangement joins TRBV5-1 to TRBJ2-7; D gene unclear. This CDR3 has 13 amino acids. Germline V gene sequence: CDR1 SGHRS, CDR2 YFSETQ. Trimming removed 4 bases at V and 2 bases at J, with 10 bases between. CDR3 region: CASSPTEPYEQYF. CDR3 in DNA: TGCGCCAGCAGCCCCACTGAACCCTACGAGCAGTACTTC.

In its sample, this clonotype was seen a few times. The V and J genes are TRBV4-1 and TRBJ1-2, with 7 bases lining up with TRBD1. The trim removed 0 bases at V and 4 bases at J, leaving 5 bases unmatched. The CDR3 length is 15 residues. Germline V gene lookup returns CDR1 MGHRA and CDR2 YSYEKL. As DNA, the CDR3 is TGCGCCAGCAGCCAAGATCCGGCAGGGGGCTATGGCTACACCTTC. Translated: CASSQDPAGGYGYTF.

In this sample, this clonotype turned up many times. The chain couples TRBV19 to TRBJ1-1, with TRBD1 as a possible D gene (5 bases). The CDR3 loop spans 13 amino acids. Germline CDR1 is LNHDA and CDR2 is SQIVND (reference sequence). Trimming took off 3 bases at V and 7 bases at J, with 12 bases between the two ends. CDR3: CASSIVQRGEAFF. Written as DNA, the CDR3 is TGTGCCAGTAGTATCGTACAAAGGGGTGAAGCTTTCTTT.

V gene TRBV5-8 combines with J gene TRBJ1-2, with a possible D match to TRBD1 (5 bases). Trimming cost V 0 bases and J 6 bases, with 12 bases left between them. Germline CDR1 reads SGHTS; CDR2 reads YDEGEE. The CDR3 has 14 amino acids. In nucleotides, the CDR3 is TGTGCCAGCAGCTTGGGGGGCAGGTGGAATGGCTACACCTTC. Translated, it gives CASSLGGRWNGYTF.

Many counts were recorded for this clonotype. The chain has TRBV3-1 and TRBJ1-3; TRBD1 might be the D (6 bases). Trimming left V 1 base short and J 2 bases short, with 12 bases between. This CDR3 has 16 amino acids. Germline values: CDR1 LGHDT, CDR2 YNNKEL (reference sequence). The CDR3 sequence is CASSQGGGEAGNTIYF. The CDR3 DNA sequence: TGTGCCAGCAGCCAAGGTGGGGGCGAGGCTGGAAACACCATATATTTT.

Ten or more counts support this clonotype. The rearrangement joins TRBV19 to TRBJ2-1; 8 nucleotides align to TRBD2. CDR3 length: 15 amino acids. Looked up from germline, CDR1 is LNHDA and CDR2 is SQIVND (reference sequence). Trimming cost V 5 bases and J 6 bases; bases outside gene matches: 9. This chain's CDR3 is CASSPPGGSRNEQFF. The CDR3, as DNA: TGTGCCAGTAGTCCTCCGGGAGGGTCGCGCAATGAGCAGTTCTTC.

A word on this clonotype: This could be a read error, since a much larger clone is one nucleotide away. This sequence joins TRBV7-2 and TRBJ2-1; 8 nucleotides align to TRBD2. CDR3 length equals 14 residues. Germline CDR1 is SGHTA and CDR2 is FQGNSA. CDR3 protein: CASSWTSSYNEQLF. CDR3 coding DNA: TGTGCCAGCAGCTGGACTAGCTCCTACAATGAGCAGCTCTTC. The whole variable domain, filled in from reference TRBV7-2 and TRBJ2-1, reads GAGVSQSPSNKVTEKGKDVELRCDPISGHTALYWYRQSLGQGLEFLIYFQGNSAPDKSGLPSDRFSAERTGGSVSTLTIQRTQQEDSAVYLCASSWTSSYNEQLFGPGTRLTVL.

This clonotype was seen repeatedly, ten times or more. This chain uses TRBV2 with TRBJ1-5; 8 bases are shared with TRBD1. V gave up 6 bases and J gave up 0 bases; unmatched junction bases: 7. CDR3 length: 16 amino acids. Germline lookup yields CDR1 SNHLY and CDR2 FYNNEI. DNA of the CDR3: TGTGCCAGCAGGACAGGGACAGGCAATAGCAATCAGCCCCAGCATTTT. The encoded protein is CASRTGTGNSNQPQHF.

The table lists this clonotype with a few counts. J is TRBJ2-1 and V is TRBV9; 14 bases match TRBD2. V was pared by 4 bases and J by 0 bases, with 6 bases of the junction left unmatched. Per germline, CDR1 SGDLS and CDR2 YYNGEE. The CDR3 runs 18 residues. In DNA, the CDR3 is TGTGCCAGCAGCCCCCGCGGGACTAGCGGGAGCTCCTACAATGAGCAGTTCTTC. As protein: CASSPRGTSGSSYNEQFF.

This clonotype occurred many times. The chain couples TRBV30 to TRBJ2-7, with a weak D call TRBD1 (6 bases). The length of the CDR3 is 16 residues. Germline values: CDR1 GTSNPN, CDR2 SVGIG (reference sequence). With 2 bases removed from V and 2 bases from J, the gap between germline ends came to 19 bases. The CDR3 loop reads CAWSQTGTPTAYEQYF. The DNA for the CDR3 is TGTGCCTGGAGTCAGACCGGGACACCGACCGCCTACGAGCAGTACTTC.

This chain uses TRBV18 with TRBJ2-1; 7 nucleotides match TRBD1. The V and J ends lost 6 bases and 10 bases, in that order; junction bases with no gene match: 9. This CDR3 region has 13 residues. Germline lookup yields CDR1 KGHSH and CDR2 LQKENI. In DNA form, the CDR3 reads TGTGCCAGCTCCCCCCCGGGACAGCAGGAGCAGTTCTTC. Its protein is CASSPPGQQEQFF.